This T cell receptor (beta chain) stems from a study of cytomegalovirus exposure and HLA in healthy donors. To note about this clone: Its antigen is as yet unknown.

Whole-study results and caveats: Earlier analysis found most TCR beta V segments productive about 87% or about 30% of the time.

In the PCR, 60 Vbeta and 13 Jbeta primers were used. Sequencing used immunoSEQ multiplex PCR; TCRdb keeps in-frame clones, though not all of them. Of about 160,000 clones in the sample, roughly 84% were seen once. V lost 0 bases and J 8 bases, leaving 7 bases between the germline ends. Per the germline V gene, CDR1 is MNHEY and CDR2 is SMNVEV (reference sequence). CDR3 length equals 12 residues. Sample: PBMCs. The chain carries TRBV27 and TRBJ1-2; D may be TRBD1 (5 bases). The TCR comes from a man aged 50 to 59 in good health and CMV-seropositive. The CDR3 region is CASSLSGVGYTF. CDR3 nucleotide sequence: TGTGCCAGCAGTTTATCAGGGGTCGGCTACACCTTC.